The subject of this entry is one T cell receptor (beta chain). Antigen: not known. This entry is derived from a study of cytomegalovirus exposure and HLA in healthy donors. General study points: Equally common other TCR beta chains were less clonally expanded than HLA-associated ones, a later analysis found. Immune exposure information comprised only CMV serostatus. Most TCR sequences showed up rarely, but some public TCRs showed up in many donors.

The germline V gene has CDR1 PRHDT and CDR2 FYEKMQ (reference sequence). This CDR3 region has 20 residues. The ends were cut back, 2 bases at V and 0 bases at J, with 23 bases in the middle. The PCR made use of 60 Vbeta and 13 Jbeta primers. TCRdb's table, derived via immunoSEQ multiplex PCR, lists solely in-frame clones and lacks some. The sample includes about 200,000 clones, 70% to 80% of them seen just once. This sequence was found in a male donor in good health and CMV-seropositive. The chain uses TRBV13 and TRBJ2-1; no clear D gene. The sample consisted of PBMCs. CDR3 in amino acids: CASSLRLPTPTVSSYNEQFF. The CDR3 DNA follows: TGTGCCAGCAGCTTAAGGCTACCTACTCCAACAGTAAGCTCCTACAATGAGCAGTTCTTC.